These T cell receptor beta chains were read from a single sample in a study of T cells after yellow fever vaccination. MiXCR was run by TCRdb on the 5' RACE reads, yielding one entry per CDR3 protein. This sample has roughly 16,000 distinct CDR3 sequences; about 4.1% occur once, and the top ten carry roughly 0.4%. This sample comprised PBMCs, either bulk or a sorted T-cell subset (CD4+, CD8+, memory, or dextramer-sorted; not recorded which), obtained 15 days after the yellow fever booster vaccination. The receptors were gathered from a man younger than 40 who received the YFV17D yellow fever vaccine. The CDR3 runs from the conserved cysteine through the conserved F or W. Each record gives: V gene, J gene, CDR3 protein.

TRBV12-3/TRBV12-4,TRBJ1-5,CASSPQTIARNQPQHF
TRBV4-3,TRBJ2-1,CASSRPGQGTGNEQFF
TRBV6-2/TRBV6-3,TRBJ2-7,CASSHTSGSPIYEQYF
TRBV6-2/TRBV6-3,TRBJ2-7,CAAEVGTGDYEQYF
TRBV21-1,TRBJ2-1,CASSASDSGRTYNEQFF
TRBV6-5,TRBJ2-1,CASSYNADNEQFF
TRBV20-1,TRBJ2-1,CSAPDTLLAGGPHNEQFF
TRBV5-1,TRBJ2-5,CASSLAGERRQETQYF
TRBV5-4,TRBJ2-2,CASSNDRVGTGELFF
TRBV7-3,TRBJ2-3,CASSSPSAGGSKFTDTQYF
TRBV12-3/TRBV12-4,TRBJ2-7,CASRPSGGYEQYF
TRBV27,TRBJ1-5,CASSLGGGNQPQHF
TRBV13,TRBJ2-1,CASSTLLAGAPFF
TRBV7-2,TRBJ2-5,CASSWGTGGALETQYF
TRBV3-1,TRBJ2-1,CASTRPRGTSGRNEQFF
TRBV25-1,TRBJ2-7,CASMGTPHEQYF
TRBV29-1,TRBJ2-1,CSVVGGLVGNEQFF
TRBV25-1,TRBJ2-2,CASSYSGTLKTGELFF
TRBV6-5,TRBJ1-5,CASASGTVGNQPQHF
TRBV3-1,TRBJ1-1,CASSGLGGGTEAFF
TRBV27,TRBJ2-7,CASSPRQGTYEQYF
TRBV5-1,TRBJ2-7,CASSLVAGGSYEQYF
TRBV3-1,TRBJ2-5,CASSQDGSPVETQYF
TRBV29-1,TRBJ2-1,CSGKTRGDEQFF
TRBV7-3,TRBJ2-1,CASSLTGLAGGNEQFF
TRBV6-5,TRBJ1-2,CASSYLGGADGYTF
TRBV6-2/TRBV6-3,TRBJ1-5,CASRNQGAMGNQPQHF
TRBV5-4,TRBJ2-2,CASSQTTGELFF
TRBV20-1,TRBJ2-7,CSASFNLGSEQYF
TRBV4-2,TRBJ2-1,CASSQQLLAGGYNEQFF
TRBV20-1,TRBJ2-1,CSTGKDEQFF
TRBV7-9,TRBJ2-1,CASSLDYYNEQFF
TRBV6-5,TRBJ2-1,CASTGGADEQFF
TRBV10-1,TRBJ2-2,CASSNSGRTGELFF
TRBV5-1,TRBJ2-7,CASSLAGQPYEQYF
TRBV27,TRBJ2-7,CASSWQGGYEQYF
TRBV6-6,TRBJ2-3,CASSQPAGSTDTQYF
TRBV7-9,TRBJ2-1,CASRLTSGSSYNEQFF
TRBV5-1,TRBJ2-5,CASSLVGGGPQETQYF
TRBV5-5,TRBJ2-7,CASSLYTDLSLYEQYF
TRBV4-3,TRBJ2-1,CASSQDSGGYEQFF
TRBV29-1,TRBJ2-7,CSVDGTGSYEQYF
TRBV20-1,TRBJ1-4,CSAFALSRTVTNEKLFF
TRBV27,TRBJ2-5,CASSLGGAVETQYF
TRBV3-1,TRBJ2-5,CASSQIPDRVQETQYF
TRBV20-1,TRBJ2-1,CSAKGLAVPNEQFF
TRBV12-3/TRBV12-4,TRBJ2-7,CASTVAGGTYEQYF
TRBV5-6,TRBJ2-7,CASSWLAGLLGEQYF
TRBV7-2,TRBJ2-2,CASSLMGINTGELFF
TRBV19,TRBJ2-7,CATQRDRMGAQYF
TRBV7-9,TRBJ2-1,CASTPAWQFF
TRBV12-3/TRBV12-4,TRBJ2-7,CASSSETGSHEQYF
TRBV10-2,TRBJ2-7,CASRENSYEQYF
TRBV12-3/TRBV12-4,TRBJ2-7,CASSLDSYEQYF